This TCR beta chain was sequenced in a study of blood T cell repertoires in COVID-19. The repertoire was sequenced with immunoSEQ multiplex PCR; TCRdb's copy has only in-frame clones and lacks some. This table holds approximately 50,000 clones, around three quarters found once. Sequencing was done on a sample of peripheral blood. This TCR came from a man in his 70s with acute or convalescent COVID-19.

As DNA, the CDR3 is TGTGCCACCAGTGATCCCTCGTCTAGCACAGATACGCAGTATTTT. Its translation is CATSDPSSSTDTQYF. This rearrangement joins TRBV24-1 to TRBJ2-3; D unresolved. V was clipped by 3 bases and J by 0 bases, with 9 bases between them. Germline CDR1 reads KGHDR; CDR2 reads SFDVKD. CDR3 length: 15 amino acids.